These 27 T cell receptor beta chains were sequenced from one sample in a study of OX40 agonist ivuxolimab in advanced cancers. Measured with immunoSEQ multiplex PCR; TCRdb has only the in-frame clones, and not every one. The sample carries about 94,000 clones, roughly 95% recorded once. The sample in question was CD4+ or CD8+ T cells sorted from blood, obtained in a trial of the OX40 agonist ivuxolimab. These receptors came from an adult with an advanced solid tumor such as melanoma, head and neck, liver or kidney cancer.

In nucleotides, the CDR3 is TGTGCCAGCAGCCTTAGACTAGCGGGAGAAGAGACCCAGTACTTC. It yields the protein CASSLRLAGEETQYF. This chain uses TRBV5-4 with TRBJ2-5; 12 bases match TRBD2. This CDR3 contains 15 residues. The trim removed 4 bases at V and 3 bases at J, leaving 4 bases unmatched. CDR1 SGHNT and CDR2 YYREEE come from the germline V gene (reference sequence).

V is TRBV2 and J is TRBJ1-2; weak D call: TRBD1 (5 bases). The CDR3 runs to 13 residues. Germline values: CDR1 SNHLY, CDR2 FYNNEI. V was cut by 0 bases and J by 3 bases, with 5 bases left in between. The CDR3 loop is CASSEAGDYGYTF. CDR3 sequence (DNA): TGTGCCAGCAGTGAAGCAGGGGACTATGGCTACACCTTC.

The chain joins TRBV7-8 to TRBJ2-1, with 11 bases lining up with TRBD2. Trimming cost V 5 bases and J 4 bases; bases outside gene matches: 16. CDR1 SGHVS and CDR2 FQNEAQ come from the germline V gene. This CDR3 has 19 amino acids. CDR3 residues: CASSPRAVLAGGLYNEQFF. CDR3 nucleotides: TGTGCCAGCAGCCCCCGAGCGGTGCTAGCGGGGGGCTTATACAATGAGCAGTTCTTC.

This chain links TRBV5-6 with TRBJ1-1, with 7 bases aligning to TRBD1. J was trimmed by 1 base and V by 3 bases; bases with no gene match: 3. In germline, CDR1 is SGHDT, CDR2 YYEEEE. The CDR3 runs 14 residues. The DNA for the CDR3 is TGTGCCAGCAGCTCGGGACAGCGGAACACTGAAGCTTTCTTT. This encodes CASSSGQRNTEAFF.

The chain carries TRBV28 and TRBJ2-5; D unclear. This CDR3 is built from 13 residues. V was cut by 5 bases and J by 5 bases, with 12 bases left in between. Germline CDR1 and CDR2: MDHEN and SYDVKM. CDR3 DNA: TGTGCCAGCAGTATCCCACTGCGGGAGACCCAGTACTTC. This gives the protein CASSIPLRETQYF.

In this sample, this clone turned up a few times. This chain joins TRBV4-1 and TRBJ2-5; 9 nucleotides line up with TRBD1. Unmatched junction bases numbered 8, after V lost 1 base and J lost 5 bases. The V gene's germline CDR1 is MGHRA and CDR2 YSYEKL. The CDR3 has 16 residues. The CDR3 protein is CASSQGAGTGPETQYF. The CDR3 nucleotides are TGCGCCAGCAGCCAAGGTGCCGGGACAGGGCCCGAGACCCAGTACTTC.

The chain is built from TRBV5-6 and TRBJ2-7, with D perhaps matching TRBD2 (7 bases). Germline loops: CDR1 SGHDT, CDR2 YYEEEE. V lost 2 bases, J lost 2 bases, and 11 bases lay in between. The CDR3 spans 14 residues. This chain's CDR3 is CASSFGGQAYEQYF. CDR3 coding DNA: TGTGCCAGCAGCTTCGGGGGGCAGGCCTACGAGCAGTACTTC. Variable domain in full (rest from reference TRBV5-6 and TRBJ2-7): DAGVTQSPTHLIKTRGQQVTLRCSPKSGHDTVSWYQQALGQGPQFIFQYYEEEERQRGNFPDRFSGHQFPNYSSELNVNALLLGDSALYLCASSFGGQAYEQYFGPGTRLTVT.

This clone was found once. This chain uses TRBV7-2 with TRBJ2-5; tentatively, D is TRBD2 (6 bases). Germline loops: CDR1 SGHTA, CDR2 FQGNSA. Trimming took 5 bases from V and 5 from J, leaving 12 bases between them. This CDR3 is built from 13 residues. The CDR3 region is CASSPVGGETQYF. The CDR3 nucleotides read TGTGCCAGCAGCCCGGTTGGGGGGGAGACCCAGTACTTC.

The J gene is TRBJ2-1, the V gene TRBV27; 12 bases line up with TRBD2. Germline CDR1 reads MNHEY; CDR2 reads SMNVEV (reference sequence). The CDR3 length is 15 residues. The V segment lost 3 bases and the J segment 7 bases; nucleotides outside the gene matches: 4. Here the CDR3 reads CASSLPSGGGNEQFF. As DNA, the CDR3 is TGTGCCAGCAGTTTGCCTAGCGGGGGGGGAAATGAGCAGTTCTTC.

CDR3 DNA: TGTGCCAGCAGGGGCTTGAACACCGGGGAGCTGTTTTTT. Its protein product is CASRGLNTGELFF. The chain carries TRBV28 and TRBJ2-2, with D hard to call. The V end lost 6 bases, the J end lost 1 base, and 6 bases lay between the germline ends. The CDR3 is 13 residues long. Germline CDR1 reads MDHEN; CDR2 reads SYDVKM.

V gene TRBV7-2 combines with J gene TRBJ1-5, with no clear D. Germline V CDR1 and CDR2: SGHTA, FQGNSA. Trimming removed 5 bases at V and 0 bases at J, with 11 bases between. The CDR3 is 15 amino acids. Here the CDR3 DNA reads TGTGCCAGCAGCCAAGGACGTTATAGCAATCAGCCCCAGCATTTT. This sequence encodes CASSQGRYSNQPQHF.

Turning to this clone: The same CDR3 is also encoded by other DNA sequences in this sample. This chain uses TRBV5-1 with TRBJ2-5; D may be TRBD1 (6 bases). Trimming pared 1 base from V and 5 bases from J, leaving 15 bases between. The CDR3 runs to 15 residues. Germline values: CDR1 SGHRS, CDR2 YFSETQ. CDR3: CASSLQGQEQETQYF. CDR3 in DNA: TGCGCCAGCAGCTTGCAGGGGCAGGAACAGGAGACCCAGTACTTC.

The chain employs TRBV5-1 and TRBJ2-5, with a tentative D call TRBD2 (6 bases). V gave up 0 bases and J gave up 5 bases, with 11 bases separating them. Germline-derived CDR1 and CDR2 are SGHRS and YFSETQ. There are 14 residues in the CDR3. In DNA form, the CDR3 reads TGCGCCAGCAGCTTGGCCGGGGGTTTGGAGACCCAGTACTTC. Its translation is CASSLAGGLETQYF.

This CDR3 reads CASSLGGRGRADYTF. CDR3 coding DNA: TGCGCCAGCAGCTTGGGAGGCAGGGGGCGCGCAGATTACACCTTC. V and J are TRBV5-1 and TRBJ1-2; 8 bases line up with TRBD1. There are 15 residues in the CDR3. CDR1 is SGHRS and CDR2 is YFSETQ in the germline V gene. The ends lost 0 bases at V and 11 bases at J; junction bases unmatched: 12.

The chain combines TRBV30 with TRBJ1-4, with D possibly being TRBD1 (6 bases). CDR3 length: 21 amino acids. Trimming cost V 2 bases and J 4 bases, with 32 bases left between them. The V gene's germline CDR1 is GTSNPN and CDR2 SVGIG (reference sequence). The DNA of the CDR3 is TGTGCCTGGAGTAAGGACGGGGGGGAGCTCCTAGCGCAGGGGTATAATGAAAAACTGTTTTTT. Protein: CAWSKDGGELLAQGYNEKLFF. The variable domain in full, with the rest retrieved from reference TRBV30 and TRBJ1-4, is SQTIHQWPATLVQPVGSPLSLECTVEGTSNPNLYWYRQAAGRGLQLLFYSVGIGQISSEVPQNLSASRPQDRQFILSSKKLLLSDSGFYLCAWSKDGGELLAQGYNEKLFFGSGTQLSVL.

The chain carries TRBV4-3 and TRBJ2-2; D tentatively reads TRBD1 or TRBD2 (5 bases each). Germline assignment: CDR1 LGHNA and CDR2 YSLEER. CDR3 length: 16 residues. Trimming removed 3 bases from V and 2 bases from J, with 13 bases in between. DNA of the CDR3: TGCGCCAGCAGCCAGTCTCCGGGGCCCAACACCGGGGAGCTGTTTTTT. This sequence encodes CASSQSPGPNTGELFF.

The CDR3, as DNA: TGTGCCAGCAGCCCCCTAGGGGACCGGGACTTGGACATTCAGTACTTC. Protein: CASSPLGDRDLDIQYF. The chain has TRBV5-4 and TRBJ2-4, with D perhaps TRBD2 (6 bases). Germline V gene data show CDR1 as SGHNT and CDR2 as YYREEE (reference sequence). V was shortened by 4 bases and J by 8 bases, with 22 bases between the two germline ends. The CDR3 sequence is 16 residues long.

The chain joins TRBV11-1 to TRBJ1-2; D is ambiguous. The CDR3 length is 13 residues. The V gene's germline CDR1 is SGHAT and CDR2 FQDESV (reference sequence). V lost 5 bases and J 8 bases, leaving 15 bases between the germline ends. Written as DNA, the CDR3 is TGTGCCAGCAGCCCCTTCGGGTTCGGAGGCTACACCTTC. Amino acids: CASSPFGFGGYTF.

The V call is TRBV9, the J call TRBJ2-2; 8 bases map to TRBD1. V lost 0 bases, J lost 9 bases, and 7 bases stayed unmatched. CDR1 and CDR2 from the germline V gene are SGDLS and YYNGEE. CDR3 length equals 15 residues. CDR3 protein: CASSVDQGAPRELFF. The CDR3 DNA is TGTGCCAGCAGCGTAGACCAGGGGGCGCCCCGGGAGCTGTTTTTT.

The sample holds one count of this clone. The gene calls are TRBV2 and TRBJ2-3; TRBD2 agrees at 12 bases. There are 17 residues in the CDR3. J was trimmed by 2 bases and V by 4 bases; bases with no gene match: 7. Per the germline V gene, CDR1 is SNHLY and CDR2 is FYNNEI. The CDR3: CASSGKTSGSVTDTQYF. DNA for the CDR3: TGTGCCAGCAGTGGGAAGACTAGCGGGAGCGTCACAGATACGCAGTATTTT.

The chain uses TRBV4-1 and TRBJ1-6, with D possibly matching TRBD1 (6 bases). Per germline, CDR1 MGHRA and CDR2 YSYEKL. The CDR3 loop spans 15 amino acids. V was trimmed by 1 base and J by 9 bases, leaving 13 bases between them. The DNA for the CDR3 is TGCGCCAGCAGCCAAGTCTCCAGGGGAATTTCACCCCTCCACTTT. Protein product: CASSQVSRGISPLHF.

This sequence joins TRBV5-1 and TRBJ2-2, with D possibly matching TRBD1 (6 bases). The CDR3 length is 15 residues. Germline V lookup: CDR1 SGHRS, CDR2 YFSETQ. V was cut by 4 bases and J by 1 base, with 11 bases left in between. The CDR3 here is CASSEGTLNTGELFF. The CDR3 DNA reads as TGCGCCAGCAGCGAGGGGACATTGAACACCGGGGAGCTGTTTTTT.

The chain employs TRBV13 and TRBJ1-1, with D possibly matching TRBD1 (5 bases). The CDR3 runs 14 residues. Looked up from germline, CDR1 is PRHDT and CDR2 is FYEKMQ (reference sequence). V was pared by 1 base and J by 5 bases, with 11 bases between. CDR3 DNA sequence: TGTGCCAGCAGCTTAGAATACGGGGGAACTGAAGCTTTCTTT. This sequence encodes CASSLEYGGTEAFF.

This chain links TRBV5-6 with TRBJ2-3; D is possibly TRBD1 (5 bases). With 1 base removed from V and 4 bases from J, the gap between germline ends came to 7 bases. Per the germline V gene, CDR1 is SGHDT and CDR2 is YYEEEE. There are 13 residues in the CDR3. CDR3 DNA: TGTGCCAGCAGCTTGCCAGGGCCAGATACGCAGTATTTT. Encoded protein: CASSLPGPDTQYF.

The CDR3 reads CASSPRGPLEQYF. The DNA of the CDR3 is TGTGCCAGCAGCCCCCGGGGACCTCTGGAGCAGTACTTC. This chain joins TRBV7-2 and TRBJ2-7; D tentatively reads TRBD1 or TRBD2 (5 bases each). CDR1 SGHTA and CDR2 FQGNSA come from the germline V gene. The germline V and J ends were trimmed by 5 bases and 7 bases, with 15 bases remaining between them. The CDR3 length is 13 residues.

Written as DNA, the CDR3 is TGCGCCAGCAGCCCGGGACTAGCGGGGGGCTCCTACAATGAGCAGTTCTTC. Protein sequence: CASSPGLAGGSYNEQFF. The V gene is TRBV4-3, the J gene TRBJ2-1; 15 bases match TRBD2. This CDR3 spans 17 amino acids. V was clipped by 4 bases and J by 0 bases; unmatched bases: 1. CDR1 is LGHNA, CDR2 YSLEER, per germline.

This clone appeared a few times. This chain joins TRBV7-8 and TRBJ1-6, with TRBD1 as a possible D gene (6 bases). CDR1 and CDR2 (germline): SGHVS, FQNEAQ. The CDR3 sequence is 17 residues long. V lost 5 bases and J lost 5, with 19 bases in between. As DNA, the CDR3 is TGTGCCAGCAGCCCACAGAAGGGGGGGACTGATAATTCACCCCTCCACTTT. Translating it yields CASSPQKGGTDNSPLHF.